The 27 T cell receptor beta chains presented below share a single source sample, sequenced in a study of cytomegalovirus exposure and HLA in healthy donors. The PCR was carried out with 60 Vbeta primers and 13 Jbeta primers. The assay was immunoSEQ multiplex PCR, and TCRdb's table has in-frame clones only and misses some. Here the sample spans more than 95,000 clones, more than 75% being singletons. The sequenced sample was PBMCs. These receptors all stem from an older woman in good health and CMV-seropositive.

The chain couples TRBV19 to TRBJ2-1; the D gene is possibly TRBD2 (5 bases). The CDR3 contains 13 residues. V lost 7 bases and J lost 10, with 17 bases in between. In germline, CDR1 is LNHDA, CDR2 SQIVND (reference sequence). CDR3 loop: CASTPLGRGEQFF. The CDR3 DNA follows: TGTGCCAGTACCCCCCTCGGTCGGGGAGAGCAGTTCTTC.

In its sample, this clone was seen a few times. The chain has TRBV27 and TRBJ2-7; D possibly corresponds to TRBD1 (6 bases). CDR3 length equals 14 residues. Germline V gives CDR1 MNHEY, CDR2 SMNVEV (reference sequence). The germline V and J ends were trimmed by 2 bases and 3 bases, with 11 bases remaining between them. The CDR3 DNA is TGTGCCAGCAGTTTAGGTGGGACAAACTACGAGCAGTACTTC. It encodes CASSLGGTNYEQYF.

A single count supports this clone. The rearrangement links TRBV5-1 to TRBJ1-1, with TRBD1 matching 8 bases. This CDR3 comprises 12 residues. Germline V lookup: CDR1 SGHRS, CDR2 YFSETQ. V trimming: 4 bases; J trimming: 11 bases; junction bases outside the gene matches: 7. For the CDR3, the DNA is TGCGCCAGCAGCACGGACAGGGAGTGGGCTTTCTTT. Protein sequence: CASSTDREWAFF.

Details on this clone: The sample holds other DNA sequences that translate to the same CDR3. This chain uses TRBV7-9 with TRBJ1-1, with D uncertain. Germline values: CDR1 SEHNR, CDR2 FQNEAQ (reference sequence). The CDR3 runs 13 residues. V lost 5 bases and J 4 bases, leaving 11 bases between the germline ends. CDR3 region: CASSREGGTEAFF. CDR3 nucleotides: TGTGCCAGCAGCCGGGAAGGAGGCACTGAAGCTTTCTTT.

The chain uses TRBV4-3 and TRBJ2-6; possible D gene TRBD2, 5 bases. V lost 0 bases and J 0 bases, leaving 9 bases between the germline ends. Looked up from germline, CDR1 is LGHNA and CDR2 is YSLEER. This CDR3 has 17 amino acids. The CDR3 protein is CASSQDGSGSGANVLTF. Written as DNA, the CDR3 is TGCGCCAGCAGCCAAGATGGGAGCGGCTCTGGGGCCAACGTCCTGACTTTC.

There are a few counts of this clone. CDR3: CSAGGNNEQFF. The DNA of the CDR3 is TGCAGTGCTGGCGGGAACAATGAGCAGTTCTTC. The chain carries TRBV20-1 and TRBJ2-1, with TRBD2 as a possible D gene (6 bases). The CDR3 sequence is 11 residues long. Between the trimmed V and J ends, which lost 5 bases and 5 bases, there was a span of 7 bases. Per the germline V gene, CDR1 is DFQATT and CDR2 is SNEGSKA (reference sequence).

This chain connects TRBV10-3 to TRBJ2-7; 9 bases are a match to TRBD1. The CDR3 has 14 residues. CDR1 ENHRY and CDR2 SYGVKD come from the germline V gene. The V gene end was trimmed by 7 bases and the J gene end by 5 bases; junction bases not matched to a gene: 9. Written as DNA, the CDR3 is TGTGCCATCACTAGGGGGGACAGGGACCACGAGCAGTACTTC. This translates into CAITRGDRDHEQYF.

V gene TRBV11-2 combines with J gene TRBJ2-3; unclear D gene. Germline assignment: CDR1 SGHAT and CDR2 FQNNGV. CDR3 size: 15 residues. Trimming removed 0 bases at V and 2 bases at J, with 9 bases between. CDR3 bases: TGTGCCAGCAGCTTAGAGCCGAGACTCACAGATACGCAGTATTTT. Amino acid sequence: CASSLEPRLTDTQYF. Full variable domain (remainder filled in from reference TRBV11-2 and TRBJ2-3): EAGVAQSPRYKIIEKRQSVAFWCNPISGHATLYWYQQILGQGPKLLIQFQNNGVVDDSQLPKDRFSAERLKGVDSTLKIQPAKLEDSAVYLCASSLEPRLTDTQYFGPGTRLTVL.

This chain uses TRBV13 with TRBJ2-7; tentative D call: TRBD1 (7 bases). This CDR3 is 16 amino acids long. In germline, CDR1 is PRHDT, CDR2 FYEKMQ (reference sequence). V lost 1 base and J lost 4, with 17 bases in between. The DNA of the CDR3 is TGTGCCAGCAGCTTAGCCGCGGGGCAGGGGGTATACGAGCAGTACTTC. Protein product: CASSLAAGQGVYEQYF. Based on the CDR3 plus reference TRBV13 and TRBJ2-7, the full variable domain is AAGVIQSPRHLIKEKRETATLKCYPIPRHDTVYWYQQGPGQDPQFLISFYEKMQSDKGSIPDRFSAQQFSDYHSELNMSSLELGDSALYFCASSLAAGQGVYEQYFGPGTRLTVT.

This chain links TRBV6-5 with TRBJ1-3, with D perhaps matching TRBD1 (6 bases). Between the trimmed V and J ends, which lost 4 bases and 2 bases, there was a span of 12 bases. There are 15 residues in the CDR3. In germline, CDR1 is MNHEY, CDR2 SVGAGI. The CDR3 DNA follows: TGTGCCAGCAGTTGGGGGAACAGGGCTGGAAACACCATATATTTT. It encodes CASSWGNRAGNTIYF.

J is TRBJ2-1 and V is TRBV11-3; 8 nucleotides line up with TRBD1. CDR3 length equals 13 residues. V shed 6 bases and J 10 bases; nucleotides not matched to a gene: 8. The germline gives CDR1 SGHNT, CDR2 YENEEA. In DNA form, the CDR3 reads TGTGCCAGCAGGGCAGGGGGCACTGGAGAGCAGTTCTTC. Translating it yields CASRAGGTGEQFF.

This CDR3 is CASSRPGLDDEQYF. CDR3 DNA sequence: TGTGCCAGCAGCCGCCCGGGACTGGATGACGAGCAGTACTTC. This sequence joins TRBV6-6 and TRBJ2-7, with D perhaps TRBD2 (6 bases). With 6 bases removed from V and 5 bases from J, the gap between germline ends came to 17 bases. Germline assignment: CDR1 MNHNY and CDR2 SVGAGI (reference sequence). The CDR3 extends over 14 amino acids.

This rearrangement joins TRBV6-6 to TRBJ2-6; possibly TRBD2 for D (5 bases). CDR3 size: 15 residues. CDR1 and CDR2 from the germline V gene are MNHNY and SVGAGI (reference sequence). V was clipped by 4 bases and J by 0 bases, with 7 bases between them. CDR3: CASSSGDSGANVLTF. Here the CDR3 DNA reads TGTGCCAGCAGTTCCGGGGACTCTGGGGCCAACGTCCTGACTTTC.

The V call is TRBV13, the J call TRBJ1-2, with D possibly TRBD1 on 6 matching bases. This CDR3 is 16 amino acids long. The germline V gene encodes CDR1 PRHDT and CDR2 FYEKMQ (reference sequence). V lost 5 bases and J lost 0, with 16 bases in between. The CDR3 nucleotides read TGTGCCAGCAGCCTACAGGGTGGGCCCTCTAACTATGGCTACACCTTC. Translating it yields CASSLQGGPSNYGYTF.

The chain couples TRBV7-3 to TRBJ2-2, with 8 bases matching TRBD2. The CDR3 sequence is 21 residues long. V shed 0 bases, J shed 7 bases, and the junction held 22 bases outside the gene matches. Per the germline V gene, CDR1 is SGHTA and CDR2 is FQGTGA. Here the CDR3 reads CASSLTRSGGPPSAWGGELFF. CDR3 bases: TGTGCCAGCAGCTTAACACGGAGCGGGGGCCCCCCCTCGGCCTGGGGCGGGGAGCTGTTTTTT.

The chain joins TRBV7-2 to TRBJ1-2, with TRBD1 matching 10 bases. Germline V lookup: CDR1 SGHTA, CDR2 FQGNSA. The CDR3 sequence is 16 residues long. V lost 1 base and J lost 8; bases outside the gene matches: 10. In nucleotides, the CDR3 is TGTGCCAGCAGCTTAGGGACAGGGGGAGAAGCTCGGGGCTACACCTTC. Protein product: CASSLGTGGEARGYTF.

CDR3 DNA sequence: TGCGCCAGCAGCCAAGGAACGGGAGTCCCAGATACGCAGTATTTT. Encoded protein: CASSQGTGVPDTQYF. The V and J genes are TRBV4-1 and TRBJ2-3, with D maybe TRBD2 (6 bases). V lost 1 base, J lost 4 bases, and 12 bases lay in between. The germline CDR1 and CDR2 sequences are MGHRA and YSYEKL. The CDR3 has 15 residues.

The rearrangement joins TRBV19 to TRBJ2-7; the D gene is possibly TRBD2 (5 bases). V lost 6 bases and J lost 0, with 15 bases in between. Germline CDR1 is LNHDA and CDR2 is SQIVND (reference sequence). This CDR3 is built from 15 residues. CDR3 coding DNA: TGTGCCAGTAGCATATCGCGGGTAAGCTCCTACGAGCAGTACTTC. It specifies CASSISRVSSYEQYF.

The genes are TRBV7-3 and TRBJ2-7; D gene uncertain. The CDR3 totals 13 residues. Trimming pared 2 bases from V and 6 bases from J, leaving 11 bases between. CDR1 is SGHTA and CDR2 is FQGTGA in the germline V gene. CDR3 DNA sequence: TGTGCCAGCAGCTTAGATAACGGGTCCGAGCAGTACTTC. As protein: CASSLDNGSEQYF.

This clone was counted a few times. The J gene is TRBJ1-1, the V gene TRBV4-2; no clear D. Germline CDR1 reads LGHNA; CDR2 reads YNFKEQ. The CDR3 runs to 17 residues. Trimming pared 0 bases from V and 0 bases from J, leaving 14 bases between. The CDR3 loop reads CASSQDRVITMNTEAFF. As DNA, the CDR3 is TGTGCCAGCAGCCAAGATCGAGTTATAACCATGAACACTGAAGCTTTCTTT.

V and J are TRBV25-1 and TRBJ2-2; TRBD1 agrees at 8 bases. Germline V lookup: CDR1 MGHDK, CDR2 SYGVNS. V shed 0 bases, J shed 1 base, and the junction held 4 bases outside the gene matches. The CDR3 consists of 17 residues. Written as DNA, the CDR3 is TGTGCCAGCAGTGAATATCTAGGACAGGGGAACACCGGGGAGCTGTTTTTT. Protein: CASSEYLGQGNTGELFF.

V and J are TRBV19 and TRBJ1-2; 9 positions agree with TRBD1. This CDR3 is 14 amino acids long. Looked up from germline, CDR1 is LNHDA and CDR2 is SQIVND (reference sequence). V was pared by 5 bases and J by 4 bases, with 5 bases of the junction left unmatched. This chain's CDR3 is CASSASTGGYGYTF. In nucleotides, the CDR3 is TGTGCCAGTAGTGCTTCGACAGGGGGCTATGGCTACACCTTC. The full variable domain, with the rest looked up from reference TRBV19 and TRBJ1-2, is DGGITQSPKYLFRKEGQNVTLSCEQNLNHDAMYWYRQDPGQGLRLIYYSQIVNDFQKGDIAEGYSVSREKKESFPLTVTSAQKNPTAFYLCASSASTGGYGYTFGSGTRLTVV.

The chain is built from TRBV18 and TRBJ2-7; 10 bases fit TRBD2. The germline V gene encodes CDR1 KGHSH and CDR2 LQKENI. Trimming removed 1 base from V and 5 bases from J; junction bases left unmatched: 8. This CDR3 comprises 16 residues. The CDR3 region has the DNA TGTGCCAGCTCACCACTTGATTCAGCGGGAGGGAACGAGCAGTACTTC. Translating it yields CASSPLDSAGGNEQYF.

The V and J genes are TRBV5-1 and TRBJ2-7; 9 bases match TRBD2. Trimming removed 0 bases from V and 5 bases from J; junction bases left unmatched: 6. CDR3 length equals 15 residues. CDR1 is SGHRS and CDR2 is YFSETQ in the germline V gene. The CDR3, as DNA: TGCGCCAGCAGCTTGGTTGGCGGGAGGGCCAACGAGCAGTACTTC. It specifies CASSLVGGRANEQYF.

V gene TRBV6-6 combines with J gene TRBJ2-3; perhaps TRBD2 as D (7 bases). Trimming took off 11 bases at V and 2 bases at J, with 11 bases between the two ends. CDR1 is MNHNY and CDR2 is SVGAGI in the germline V gene (reference sequence). This CDR3 is 12 amino acids long. The CDR3 nucleotides read TGTGCCGGGGGGGCCCTCACAGATACGCAGTATTTT. This translates into CAGGALTDTQYF.

This chain uses TRBV14 with TRBJ1-2; D is possibly TRBD1 (5 bases). CDR3 size: 13 residues. CDR1 is SGHDN, CDR2 FVKESK, per germline. Trimming left V 2 bases short and J 5 bases short, with 9 bases between. DNA for the CDR3: TGTGCCAGCAGCCAAAGCAGACAGTATGGCTACACCTTC. Its protein product is CASSQSRQYGYTF.

V and J are TRBV4-2 and TRBJ1-5; a weak D match, TRBD1 (6 bases). The CDR3 extends over 15 amino acids. The V gene lost 0 bases and the J gene lost 3 bases, with 9 bases spanning the gap. Germline CDR1 reads LGHNA; CDR2 reads YNFKEQ. DNA for the CDR3: TGTGCCAGCAGCCAAGATATGGGGGCCAATCAGCCCCAGCATTTT. Translation: CASSQDMGANQPQHF.